The sequence of this TCR beta chain was determined in a study of blood T cell repertoires in COVID-19. V was pared by 6 bases and J by 8 bases, with 10 bases between. CDR1 SQVTM and CDR2 ANQGSEA come from the germline V gene. The CDR3 sequence is 10 residues long. Data came from immunoSEQ multiplex PCR; TCRdb stores just in-frame clones and leaves some out. The sample holds about 95,000 clones; 87% are singletons and the top ten take about 18%. J is TRBJ1-2 and V is TRBV29-1; a weak D match, TRBD1 (6 bases). This clonotype originated in a human donor in a cohort sampled during active COVID-19. Sequenced sample: peripheral blood. The CDR3 DNA follows: TGCAGCGTAAACAGGGCCGGCTACACCTTC. This gives the protein CSVNRAGYTF.